This TCR beta chain emerged from a study of blood T cell repertoires in COVID-19. J gave up 9 bases and V 2 bases, and 20 bases lay outside the gene matches. Germline V CDR1 and CDR2: MGHRA, YSYEKL. There are 20 residues in the CDR3. The assay was immunoSEQ multiplex PCR, and TCRdb's table has in-frame clones only and misses some. The sample holds 200,000 to 300,000 clones; more than 80% are singletons and the top ten take 6% to 8%. The chain joins TRBV4-1 to TRBJ2-1; 12 bases map to TRBD2. The sequencing sample was made of peripheral blood. This sequence was found in a woman of 80 years or more with COVID-19, enrolled during active disease. CDR3 in amino acids: CASSQRPLGLAGGRAREQFF. CDR3 DNA: TGCGCCAGCAGCCAAAGGCCCCTGGGGCTAGCGGGAGGGCGGGCACGTGAGCAGTTCTTC.